This record looks at one T cell receptor (beta chain) sequence and its context. Antigen unknown. Evenly divided among several immunoSEQ plates was the genomic DNA of each subset. Produced via immunoSEQ multiplex PCR; TCRdb's table is partial and in-frame only. The table lists millions of clones, around 96% of them singletons, with approximately 1.2% in the top ten. Cells designated naive CD8 were CD45RO-negative and were positively selected for CCR7, with terminally differentiated effector memory CD45RA+ cells excluded. The V gene's germline CDR1 is MDHEN and CDR2 SYDVKM. CDR3 length: 13 amino acids. Trimming took off 3 bases at V and 4 bases at J, with 9 bases between the two ends. These data originate in a study of shared clonotypes between healthy human individuals. In the study overall: Used for every donor were three CD4 naive, three CD4 memory, two CD8 naive and one CD8 memory plate. General study findings and limits: What naive subsets generally showed was a larger estimated richness than memory subsets showed. Shared across several donors were 4% to 5% of the naive CD4 clonotypes.

Sequences were obtained from naive CD8+ T cells sorted from blood. V and J are TRBV28 and TRBJ1-2; weak D call: TRBD1 (5 bases). The TCR was taken from a man between 18 and 35 years old in good health. For the CDR3, the DNA is TGTGCCAGCAGTTTCCAGGGAAGCTATGGCTACACCTTC. It codes for CASSFQGSYGYTF.